This T cell receptor beta chain was found in a study of cytomegalovirus exposure and HLA in healthy donors. The V and J ends lost 4 bases and 8 bases respectively, with 14 bases between them. The CDR3 has 13 amino acids. In germline, CDR1 is SGHVS, CDR2 FNYEAQ. Using immunoSEQ multiplex PCR, the repertoire was profiled, and TCRdb retains in-frame clones only, with some absent. Of approximately 270,000 clones in the sample, 90% were seen once. J is TRBJ1-1 and V is TRBV7-6; the D gene is possibly TRBD1 (5 bases). The clonotype was recovered from a woman younger than 30 in good health and CMV-seronegative. The sample consisted of PBMCs. CDR3 amino acids: CASSSDSIREAFF. CDR3 bases: TGTGCCAGCAGCTCCGACAGTATTCGGGAAGCTTTCTTT.